These T cell receptor beta chains were read from a single sample in a study of vaccination effects on CD4 cells after COVID-19. Assay used: immunoSEQ multiplex PCR; TCRdb lists only in-frame clones, some missing. The sample contains more than 35,000 clones, roughly 72% of which appear only once. Their target antigens are unknown. Sequenced material: CD4+ T cells from PBMCs cultured without peptide, taken after COVID-19 vaccination. The receptors derive from a human donor who received a COVID-19 vaccine. Both conserved end residues are trimmed from each CDR3.

v_gene	j_gene	CDR3aa
TRBV6-5	TRBJ1-1	ASSYQSGTGEAF
TRBV10-2	TRBJ1-3	ASREQSSGNTIY
TRBV27	TRBJ1-6	ASSSTGGSYNSPLH
TRBV2	TRBJ1-5	ASRAGHIYQPQH
TRBV7-7	TRBJ2-5	ASSFGRVYQETQY
TRBV19	TRBJ2-1	ASSIPSGILYNEQF
TRBV18	TRBJ2-1	ASSPPTSASYNEQF
TRBV4-1	TRBJ2-6	ASSQEGSGANVLT
TRBV24-1	TRBJ1-5	ATSDQRTGVMNQPQH
TRBV14	TRBJ2-4	ASSQAVDIQY
TRBV4-1	TRBJ2-7	ASSQGAGGPIEQY
TRBV4-1	TRBJ2-7	ASSQLGDRTYEQY
TRBV5-1	TRBJ2-7	ASSQGPGTYEQY
TRBV29-1	TRBJ2-5	SVGRTEKETQY
TRBV6-5	TRBJ2-3	ASSTGTPSTQY
TRBV4-1	TRBJ2-2	ASSQEVPRSNTGELF
TRBV24-1	TRBJ1-2	ATSNAYGYT
TRBV6-5	TRBJ2-7	ASSTGTGGEQY
TRBV1	TRBJ2-5	TSSQSSGRGLTQY
TRBV11-3	TRBJ2-3	ASSLAGVDTQY
TRBV6-6	TRBJ2-7	ASSYSYAGRTYEQY
TRBV19	TRBJ2-5	ASSPRTGGEETQY
TRBV5-1	TRBJ1-5	ASSLDGGNQPQH
TRBV7-9	TRBJ1-1	ASSPSQGGLKAF
TRBV5-1	TRBJ1-4	ASSPGQGREKLF
TRBV19	TRBJ1-2	ASSPAGGGRALSGYT
TRBV5-5	TRBJ1-2	ASSLDGTGGEGYT